This TCR beta chain originates from a study of T cell responses to AZD1222 COVID-19 vaccine. Broader study findings: Of the AZD1222 recipients, only five to seven were seropositive at baseline.

Profiled with immunoSEQ multiplex PCR; TCRdb holds only in-frame clones, not every one. The sample has around 80,000 clones, 70% to 90% seen once. About this clone itself: The target antigen is unknown.

This CDR3 is 16 amino acids long. Germline V gene lookup returns CDR1 LNHDA and CDR2 SQIVND (reference sequence). After removal of 3 bases from V and 1 base from J, the junction contained 8 bases not matched to a gene. The chain has TRBV19 and TRBJ1-2, with 7 nucleotides matching TRBD1. Sequences were derived from peripheral blood, sampled on day 0 of AZD1222 vaccination. The sequence came from an adult in good health. The CDR3 DNA reads TGTGCCAGTAGTATGCACAGGGGTTGGGATAACTATGGCTACACCTTC. This sequence encodes CASSMHRGWDNYGYTF.